This TCR beta chain comes out of a study of T cells in Graves' hyperthyroidism and ophthalmopathy. The V end was cut by 4 bases, the J end by 0 bases, with 10 bases between. This CDR3 has 15 residues. CDR1 and CDR2 (germline): SGHTA, FQGNSA. The CDR3 regions of TCR beta were amplified from RNA transcripts. Initially, a first-round RT-PCR of the TCR CDR3 employed the HTBI primer set. TCRdb fed the multiplex PCR reads into MiXCR, producing one record per CDR3 protein. Here the sample spans approximately 740,000 distinct CDR3 sequences, 14% being singletons. This clonotype was detected only a few times. The source material was blood. The TCR sequence derives from a woman aged 18-30 years with Graves' hyperthyroidism. The chain links TRBV7-2 to TRBJ1-3, with D uncertain. The CDR3 loop is CASSSNLFSGNTIYF. DNA of the CDR3: TGTGCCAGCAGCTCGAACCTCTTCTCTGGAAACACCATATATTTT.